This is a list of T cell receptor beta chains from one sample in a study of cytomegalovirus exposure and HLA in healthy donors. The assay was immunoSEQ multiplex PCR, and TCRdb's table has in-frame clones only and misses some. The table shows 150,000 or so clones, with roughly 84% occurring only once. The sequencing input was PBMCs. The receptors were gathered from a man in his late teens or twenties in good health and CMV-seropositive. CDR3s include the opening cysteine and the closing phenylalanine or tryptophan. D genes are given only for firm matches. Where a row states a size, it is once, few, many or the class of an expanded clone; other rows omit it.

D	V	size	J	DNA	CDR3
-	TRBV6-1	-	TRBJ1-2	TGTGCCAGCGGAGCCTCCGGCCTTTTCTACACCTTC	CASGASGLFYTF
-	TRBV6-1	-	TRBJ1-3	TGTGCCAGCAGTGAAGCAGGGGTATTGGCTGGAAACACCATATATTTT	CASSEAGVLAGNTIYF
TRBD1	TRBV7-2	-	TRBJ2-3	TGTGCCAGCAGCTTAGGTTCCGGGACAGGGGGCACAGATACGCAGTATTTT	CASSLGSGTGGTDTQYF
TRBD2	TRBV11-2	-	TRBJ2-4	TGTGCCAGCAGCTCCCTCGCAGCGGGGGCCAAAAACAGTCAGTACTTC	CASSSLAAGAKNSQYF
TRBD1	TRBV6-5	-	TRBJ1-4	TGTGCCAGCCGAAGACAGGGAACCGTTAATGAAAAACTGTTTTTT	CASRRQGTVNEKLFF
-	TRBV30	-	TRBJ2-1	TGTGCCTGGAGTGCCGGCGGACAGCACAATGAGCAGTTCTTC	CAWSAGGQHNEQFF
TRBD2	TRBV9	-	TRBJ2-2	TGTGCCAGCTGTCCAGCGGGGGGGCCGGGCGGGGAGCTGTTTTTT	CASCPAGGPGGELFF
-	TRBV15	-	TRBJ2-3	TGTGCCACCAGCAGAGATACGTCGGAGGTAGCCATCGCCCCCACAGATACGCAGTATTTT	CATSRDTSEVAIAPTDTQYF
-	TRBV21-1	-	TRBJ1-6	TGTGCCAGCAGCAAAGGACGTGGGGGCAGAGATTATAATTCACCCCTCCACTTT	CASSKGRGGRDYNSPLHF
TRBD2	TRBV7-9	-	TRBJ2-1	TGTTCCAGCAGCCACCCGTCTAGCGGGGGGGCAGGTGAGCAGTTCTTC	CSSSHPSSGGAGEQFF
TRBD1	TRBV10-3	-	TRBJ2-7	TGTGCCATCTGGGACAGGGGATCCTACGAGCAGTACTTC	CAIWDRGSYEQYF
-	TRBV4-2	-	TRBJ1-1	TGTGCCAGCAGCCAGGAGCAGGCGGGGGCCCAAGCTTTCTTT	CASSQEQAGAQAFF
-	TRBV19	-	TRBJ2-3	TGTGCCAGTAGGAAGACCGCCGGGAGCGCAACAGATACGCAGTATTTT	CASRKTAGSATDTQYF
-	TRBV21-1	-	TRBJ2-3	TGTGCCAGCAGCAAGCGGAGGGACAGGGCTCCCACAGATACGCAGTATTTT	CASSKRRDRAPTDTQYF
TRBD2	TRBV6-1	once	TRBJ2-7	TGTGCCAGCAGTGTAGACAGCGGGAGCTCCTACGAGCAGTACTTC	CASSVDSGSSYEQYF
-	TRBV30	-	TRBJ1-1	TGTGCCTGGAGGGTCGGGACTTCGGGGCAAGCTTTCTTT	CAWRVGTSGQAFF
-	TRBV18	-	TRBJ2-2	TGTGCCAGCTCACCACTAACGGCGGGGAACACCGGGGAGCTGTTTTTT	CASSPLTAGNTGELFF
-	TRBV7-2	once	TRBJ2-3	TGTGCCAGCAGTCCTAGCACAGATACGCAGTATTTT	CASSPSTDTQYF
-	TRBV29-1	-	TRBJ1-2	TGCAGCGTTGGAGAGGGGCCTGGCTACACCTTC	CSVGEGPGYTF
-	TRBV4-2	-	TRBJ1-4	TGTGCCAGCAGCCCCTTTACTCTTTTGAACGAAAAACTGTTTTTT	CASSPFTLLNEKLFF
-	TRBV6-4	-	TRBJ1-6	TGTGCCAGCAGCATCGATTCGACGGGTTCACCCCTCCACTTT	CASSIDSTGSPLHF
-	TRBV29-1	-	TRBJ1-2	TGCAGCGTTGTGGCACAGGGCATCTATGGCTACACCTTC	CSVVAQGIYGYTF
-	TRBV7-6	-	TRBJ2-5	TGTGCCAGCAGCTTAAATCCGGGAAGCTCCCAGTACTTC	CASSLNPGSSQYF
-	TRBV5-6	-	TRBJ1-1	TGTGCCAGCAGCAACTTGCAGGGATTGAACACTGAAGCTTTCTTT	CASSNLQGLNTEAFF